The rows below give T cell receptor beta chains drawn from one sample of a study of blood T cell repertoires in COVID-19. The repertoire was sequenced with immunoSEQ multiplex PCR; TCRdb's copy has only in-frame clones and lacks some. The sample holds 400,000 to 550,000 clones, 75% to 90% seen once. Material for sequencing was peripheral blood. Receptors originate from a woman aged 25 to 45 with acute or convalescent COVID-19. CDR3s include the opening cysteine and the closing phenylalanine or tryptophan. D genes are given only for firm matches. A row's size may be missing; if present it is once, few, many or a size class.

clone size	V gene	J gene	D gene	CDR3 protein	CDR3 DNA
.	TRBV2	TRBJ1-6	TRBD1	CASNGQGNSPLHF	TGTGCCAGCAACGGACAGGGAAACTCACCCCTCCACTTT
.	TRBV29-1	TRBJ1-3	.	CSVELQRGNTIYF	TGCAGCGTTGAACTACAGCGGGGAAACACCATATATTTT
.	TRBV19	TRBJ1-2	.	CASTSGVGDYGYTF	TGTGCCAGTACCTCAGGGGTAGGAGACTATGGCTACACCTTC
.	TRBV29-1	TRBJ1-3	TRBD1	CSVVTRTGVGNTIYF	TGCAGCGTTGTAACACGGACAGGGGTTGGAAACACCATATATTTT
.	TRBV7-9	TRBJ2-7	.	CASSPVGGEQYF	TGTGCCAGCAGCCCCGTCGGGGGCGAGCAGTACTTC
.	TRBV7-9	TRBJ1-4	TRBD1	CASSLLRTGMNEKLFF	TGTGCCAGCAGCTTATTAAGGACAGGGATGAATGAAAAACTGTTTTTT
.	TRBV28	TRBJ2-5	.	CASSLEGAQVETQYF	TGTGCCAGCAGTTTGGAGGGGGCACAAGTGGAGACCCAGTACTTC
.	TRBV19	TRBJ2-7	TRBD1	CASSTGGGYEQYF	TGTGCCAGTAGTACAGGGGGCGGATACGAGCAGTACTTC
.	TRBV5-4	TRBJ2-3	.	CASSFGIANPTDTQYF	TGTGCCAGCAGCTTCGGTATAGCGAACCCCACAGATACGCAGTATTTT
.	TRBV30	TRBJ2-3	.	CAWRIPGTFSTDTQYF	TGTGCCTGGAGAATTCCCGGGACTTTTAGCACAGATACGCAGTATTTT
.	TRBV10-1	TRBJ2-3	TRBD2	CASSELKRGGSDTQYF	TGCGCCAGCAGTGAATTGAAGCGGGGAGGGTCAGATACGCAGTATTTT
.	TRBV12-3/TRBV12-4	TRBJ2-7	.	CASSFSSREQYF	TGTGCCAGCAGTTTTTCATCCCGGGAGCAGTACTTC
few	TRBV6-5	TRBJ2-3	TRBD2	CASSAGGALDTQYF	TGTGCCAGCAGCGCCGGGGGGGCCTTAGATACGCAGTATTTT
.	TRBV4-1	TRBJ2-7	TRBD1	CASSRDGGQASYEQYF	TGCGCCAGCAGCCGAGACGGGGGACAGGCCTCCTACGAGCAGTACTTC
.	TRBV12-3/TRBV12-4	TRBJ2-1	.	CASRIRQGEQFF	TGTGCCAGCAGGATCCGGCAGGGTGAGCAGTTCTTC
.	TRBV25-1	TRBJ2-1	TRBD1	CASSETGQGRNEQFF	TGTGCCAGCAGTGAAACGGGACAGGGTAGGAATGAGCAGTTCTTC
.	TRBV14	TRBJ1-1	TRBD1	CASSQARDRQIMNTEAFF	TGTGCCAGCAGCCAAGCTAGGGACAGACAAATTATGAACACTGAAGCTTTCTTT
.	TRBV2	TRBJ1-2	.	CASSEGLDYGYTF	TGTGCCAGCAGTGAGGGCTTGGACTATGGCTACACCTTC
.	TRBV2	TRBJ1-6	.	CASTWDTSPLHF	TGTGCCAGTACTTGGGACACTTCACCCCTCCACTTT
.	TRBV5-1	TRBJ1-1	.	CASSLGVNTEAFF	TGCGCCAGCAGCTTGGGAGTTAACACTGAAGCTTTCTTT
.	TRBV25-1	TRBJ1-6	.	CASSESSPGQLYNSPLHF	TGTGCCAGCAGTGAATCTTCCCCTGGACAGTTATATAATTCACCCCTCCACTTT
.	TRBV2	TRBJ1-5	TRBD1	CASSITGANQPQHF	TGTGCCAGCAGTATAACAGGGGCCAATCAGCCCCAGCATTTT
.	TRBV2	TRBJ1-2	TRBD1	CASRPGQGEYGYTF	TGTGCCAGCAGGCCGGGACAGGGGGAATATGGCTACACCTTC
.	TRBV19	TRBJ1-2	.	CATSSGYYGYTF	TGTGCCACTAGCTCGGGTTACTATGGCTACACCTTC
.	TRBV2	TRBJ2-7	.	CASGVTVLAYEQYF	TGTGCCAGTGGTGTGACAGTCCTAGCCTACGAGCAGTACTTC
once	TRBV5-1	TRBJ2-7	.	CASRVTSDYEQYF	TGCGCCAGCAGGGTGACTTCTGATTACGAGCAGTACTTC
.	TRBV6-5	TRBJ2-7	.	CASSTGSGGPYEQYF	TGTGCCAGCAGTACGGGATCAGGGGGGCCCTACGAGCAGTACTTC
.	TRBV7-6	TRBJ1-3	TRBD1	CASSSQGAFSGNTIYF	TGTGCCAGCAGCTCCCAGGGGGCGTTCTCTGGAAACACCATATATTTT
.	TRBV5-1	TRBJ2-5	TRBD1	CASSGWTGAGETQYF	TGCGCCAGCAGCGGATGGACAGGGGCCGGGGAGACCCAGTACTTC
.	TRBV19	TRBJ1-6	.	CASSMQGTNSPLHF	TGTGCCAGTAGTATGCAGGGGACCAACTCACCCCTCCACTTT
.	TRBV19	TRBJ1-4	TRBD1	CASSTDRGLATNEKLFF	TGTGCCAGTAGTACTGACAGGGGGCTGGCGACTAATGAAAAACTGTTTTTT
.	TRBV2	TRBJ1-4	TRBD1	CASRGQKSTNEKLFF	TGTGCCAGCAGGGGACAGAAATCAACTAATGAAAAACTGTTTTTT
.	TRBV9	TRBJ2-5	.	CASSRDVLQETQYF	TGTGCCAGCAGCCGAGACGTACTACAAGAGACCCAGTACTTC
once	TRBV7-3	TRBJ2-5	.	CASSLNRQETQYF	TGTGCCAGCAGCTTAAACAGGCAAGAGACCCAGTACTTC
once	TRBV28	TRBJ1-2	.	CASSLLVRGGYTF	TGTGCCAGCAGTTTATTGGTCCGAGGGGGCTACACCTTC
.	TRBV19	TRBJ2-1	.	CASSSGFNEQFF	TGTGCCAGTAGCTCGGGGTTCAATGAGCAGTTCTTC
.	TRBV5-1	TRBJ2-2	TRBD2	CASSAGLAGVWYQSGELFF	TGCGCCAGCAGCGCCGGACTAGCGGGGGTCTGGTACCAATCCGGGGAGCTGTTTTTT
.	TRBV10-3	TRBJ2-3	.	CAISELPRAGAGTDTQYF	TGTGCCATCAGTGAGTTGCCGCGGGCGGGGGCCGGCACAGATACGCAGTATTTT
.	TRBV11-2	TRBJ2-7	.	CASSLDPGAGREQYF	TGTGCCAGCAGCTTAGATCCGGGGGCCGGGAGGGAGCAGTACTTC
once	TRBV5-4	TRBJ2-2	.	CASSLSLTTANTGELFF	TGTGCCAGCAGCTTGTCGCTGACAACCGCGAACACCGGGGAGCTGTTTTTT
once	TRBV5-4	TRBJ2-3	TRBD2	CASGHGTRADTQYF	TGTGCCAGCGGACACGGGACTAGGGCAGATACGCAGTATTTT
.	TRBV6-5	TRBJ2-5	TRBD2	CASSWEFAGDQETQYF	TGTGCCAGCAGTTGGGAGTTTGCGGGGGACCAAGAGACCCAGTACTTC
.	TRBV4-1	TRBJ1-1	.	CASSQAHGLAAFF	TGCGCCAGCAGCCAAGCGCATGGACTCGCAGCTTTCTTT
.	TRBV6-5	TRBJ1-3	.	CASETGDSGNTIYF	TGTGCCAGCGAGACAGGAGACTCTGGAAACACCATATATTTT
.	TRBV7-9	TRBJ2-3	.	CASSSMGLRTDTQYF	TGTGCCAGCAGCTCCATGGGACTGCGCACAGATACGCAGTATTTT
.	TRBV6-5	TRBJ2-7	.	CASGQNYEQYF	TGTGCCAGCGGCCAGAACTACGAGCAGTACTTC
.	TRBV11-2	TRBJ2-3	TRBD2	CASSLRGGAGTDTQYF	TGTGCCAGCAGCTTACGCGGGGGGGCGGGCACAGATACGCAGTATTTT
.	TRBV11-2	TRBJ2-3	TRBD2	CASSPTAGFLDTQYF	TGTGCCAGCAGCCCGACAGCGGGGTTTTTGGATACGCAGTATTTT
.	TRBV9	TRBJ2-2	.	CASSVGPRTGGELFF	TGTGCCAGCAGCGTAGGGCCGAGAACGGGCGGGGAGCTGTTTTTT
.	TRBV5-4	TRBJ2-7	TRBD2	CASSPAGGFSHEQYF	TGTGCCAGCAGCCCAGCGGGGGGTTTCAGCCACGAGCAGTACTTC
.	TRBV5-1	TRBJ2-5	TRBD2	CASSLVSGGALTVRETQYF	TGCGCCAGCAGCTTGGTTAGCGGGGGGGCCCTAACGGTTCGGGAGACCCAGTACTTC
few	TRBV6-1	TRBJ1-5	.	CASSEVGGSNQPQHF	TGTGCCAGCAGTGAGGTCGGGGGTAGCAATCAGCCCCAGCATTTT
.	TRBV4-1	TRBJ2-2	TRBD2	CASSQVPGSGGPNTGELFF	TGCGCCAGCAGCCAAGTCCCCGGTAGCGGGGGCCCGAACACCGGGGAGCTGTTTTTT